The 25 T cell receptor beta chains presented below share a single source sample, sequenced in a study of T cell responses to AZD1222 COVID-19 vaccine. Profiling relied on immunoSEQ multiplex PCR, and the TCRdb table lists in-frame clones only, not all of them. The profile shows about 150,000 clones, less than 90% of them singletons. This specimen consisted of peripheral blood, obtained on day 0 of MenACWY control vaccination. The receptors were sampled from an adult in good health.

The chain combines TRBV5-1 with TRBJ2-7, with TRBD1 matching over 7 bases. CDR1 is SGHRS, CDR2 YFSETQ, per germline. The CDR3 is made up of 15 amino acids. J lost 0 bases, V lost 2 bases, and 5 bases had no gene match. The CDR3 DNA is TGCGCCAGCAGCTTAACCGGGGACAGCTCCTACGAGCAGTACGTC. Amino acid sequence: CASSLTGDSSYEQYV.

The genes are TRBV2 and TRBJ2-1; 11 nucleotides line up with TRBD2. This CDR3 is built from 17 residues. Losses at the gene ends were 4 bases for V and 2 bases for J; bases not matched to a gene: 7. CDR1 and CDR2 from the germline V gene are SNHLY and FYNNEI. This CDR3 is CASSVRLAGPTYNEQFF. The DNA for the CDR3 is TGTGCCAGCAGTGTAAGACTAGCGGGACCGACCTACAATGAGCAGTTCTTC.

V and J are TRBV7-3 and TRBJ2-1; 7 positions match TRBD2. The CDR3 consists of 16 residues. J gave up 7 bases and V 5 bases, and 14 bases lay outside the gene matches. CDR1 SGHTA and CDR2 FQGTGA come from the germline V gene. The CDR3 sequence: CASSPLGRERRNEQFF. CDR3 coding DNA: TGTGCCAGCAGCCCATTGGGGCGGGAGAGGCGGAATGAGCAGTTCTTC.

The V and J genes are TRBV15 and TRBJ1-4; TRBD1 is a possible D gene (5 bases). The CDR3 covers 14 residues. V gave up 4 bases and J gave up 5 bases, with 11 bases separating them. The germline gives CDR1 LNHNV, CDR2 YYDKDF (reference sequence). CDR3 DNA: TGTGCCACCAGCACCCAAGGGGAGAATGAAAAACTGTTTTTT. It codes for CATSTQGENEKLFF.

V and J are TRBV6-5 and TRBJ1-1, with TRBD1 matching over 7 bases. The germline V gene has CDR1 MNHEY and CDR2 SVGAGI. After removal of 0 bases from V and 4 bases from J, the junction contained 5 bases not matched to a gene. This CDR3 contains 15 residues. This CDR3 reads CASSYSTGRTTEAFF. The CDR3 bases are TGTGCCAGCAGTTACTCGACAGGGCGAACCACTGAAGCTTTCTTT.

The V and J genes are TRBV7-8 and TRBJ2-7, with 9 nucleotides matching TRBD1. V dropped 4 bases and J dropped 0; count of bases not matched to a gene: 7. The CDR3 sequence is 16 residues long. Germline CDR1 SGHVS, CDR2 FQNEAQ. Written as DNA, the CDR3 is TGTGCCAGCAGCTCCACCCGGGACAGGGTCTCCTACGAGCAGTACTTC. Its protein is CASSSTRDRVSYEQYF.

The chain combines TRBV5-1 with TRBJ2-2; perhaps D is TRBD1 or TRBD2 (6 bases each). With 8 bases removed from V and 3 bases from J, the gap between germline ends came to 14 bases. Germline V lookup: CDR1 SGHRS, CDR2 YFSETQ. The CDR3 covers 14 residues. CDR3 bases: TGCGCCAGTAGCCCCGGGGGCGACACCGGGGAGCTGTTTTTT. Protein: CASSPGGDTGELFF.

The V call is TRBV11-2, the J call TRBJ2-1; D not resolved. V was trimmed by 5 bases and J by 4 bases, leaving 12 bases between them. The V gene's germline CDR1 is SGHAT and CDR2 FQNNGV. The CDR3 is 14 amino acids. CDR3 nucleotide sequence: TGTGCCAGCAGCCAGAGCACCACGTACAATGAGCAGTTCTTC. Translated: CASSQSTTYNEQFF. The whole variable domain, remainder taken from reference TRBV11-2 and TRBJ2-1, is EAGVAQSPRYKIIEKRQSVAFWCNPISGHATLYWYQQILGQGPKLLIQFQNNGVVDDSQLPKDRFSAERLKGVDSTLKIQPAKLEDSAVYLCASSQSTTYNEQFFGPGTRLTVL.

The chain has TRBV28 and TRBJ1-2; no firm D call. Trimming cost V 7 bases and J 1 base, with 13 bases left between them. Germline V gene sequence: CDR1 MDHEN, CDR2 SYDVKM. This CDR3 is 14 amino acids long. The CDR3 DNA follows: TGTGCCAGCACCCGGGGTACCCTTAACTATGGCTACACCTTC. Its protein product is CASTRGTLNYGYTF.

V usage is TRBV19 and J usage is TRBJ1-5; 9 nucleotides line up with TRBD1. This CDR3 spans 13 amino acids. Germline V CDR1 and CDR2: LNHDA, SQIVND (reference sequence). The V gene end was trimmed by 10 bases and the J gene end by 2 bases; junction bases not matched to a gene: 3. The CDR3 spells CATRDRGNQPQHF. The CDR3 DNA reads as TGTGCCACCCGGGACAGGGGCAATCAGCCCCAGCATTTT.

This chain links TRBV19 with TRBJ2-3; 16 nucleotides line up with TRBD2. CDR3 length: 21 amino acids. Germline values: CDR1 LNHDA, CDR2 SQIVND (reference sequence). V gave up 5 bases and J gave up 1 base; unmatched junction bases: 15. The CDR3: CASSPRPGTSGGAERTDTQYF. The CDR3 DNA sequence: TGTGCCAGTAGTCCTCGTCCCGGGACTAGCGGGGGGGCCGAACGCACAGATACGCAGTATTTT.

This chain joins TRBV11-2 and TRBJ1-1; D is undetermined. CDR3 length: 12 residues. Germline CDR1 reads SGHAT; CDR2 reads FQNNGV. The V end lost 0 bases, the J end lost 7 bases, and 6 bases lay between the germline ends. CDR3 nucleotide sequence: TGTGCCAGCAGCTTAGAACGGAATGAAGCTTTCTTT. Amino acids: CASSLERNEAFF.

The J gene is TRBJ2-7, the V gene TRBV28, with D unclear. The germline V and J ends were trimmed by 5 bases and 2 bases, with 13 bases remaining between them. The CDR3 length is 14 residues. The germline CDR1 and CDR2 sequences are MDHEN and SYDVKM. The chain's CDR3 is CASSLSQVAYEQYV. The CDR3 DNA sequence: TGTGCCAGCAGTCTCTCGCAGGTCGCCTACGAGCAGTACGTC.

This rearrangement joins TRBV5-1 to TRBJ2-7, with D tentatively TRBD2 (7 bases). V was shortened by 7 bases and J by 1 base, with 18 bases between the two germline ends. The CDR3 extends over 15 amino acids. Germline CDR1 reads SGHRS; CDR2 reads YFSETQ. In nucleotides, the CDR3 is TGCGCCAGCCGCCTCGGGGGGCCCCATTCCTACGAGCAGTACTTC. Its protein product is CASRLGGPHSYEQYF. Supplemented by reference TRBV5-1 and TRBJ2-7, the full variable domain reads KAGVTQTPRYLIKTRGQQVTLSCSPISGHRSVSWYQQTPGQGLQFLFEYFSETQRNKGNFPGRFSGRQFSNSRSEMNVSTLELGDSALYLCASRLGGPHSYEQYFGPGTRLTVT.

This chain joins TRBV19 and TRBJ1-1, with 7 bases that match TRBD1. The J segment lost 4 bases and the V segment lost 5 bases, leaving 10 bases of the junction unmatched. The germline gives CDR1 LNHDA, CDR2 SQIVND (reference sequence). This CDR3 is built from 15 residues. Written as DNA, the CDR3 is TGTGCCAGTAGTCCCCCCAGACAGGGAGTCACTGAAGCTTTCTTT. Its translation: CASSPPRQGVTEAFF.

In its sample, this clone was seen once. This sequence joins TRBV4-1 and TRBJ2-1, with 9 bases matching TRBD1. This CDR3 contains 15 residues. Losses at the gene ends were 4 bases for V and 8 bases for J; bases not matched to a gene: 9. The germline V gene encodes CDR1 MGHRA and CDR2 YSYEKL. The CDR3 reads CASSLRWTGADEQFF. CDR3 in DNA: TGCGCCAGCAGCCTTAGGTGGACAGGGGCGGATGAGCAGTTCTTC.

The V call is TRBV29-1, the J call TRBJ2-2; TRBD1 might be the D (6 bases). The CDR3 sequence is 12 residues long. The germline gives CDR1 SQVTM, CDR2 ANQGSEA. The germline V and J ends were trimmed by 7 bases and 4 bases, with 10 bases remaining between them. The CDR3 DNA sequence: TGCAGCGCAACAGGGTCCACCGGGGAGCTGTTTTTT. This sequence encodes CSATGSTGELFF.

The chain has TRBV5-1 and TRBJ1-4; 7 bases are a match to TRBD1. Trimming took 2 bases from V and 5 from J; bases not matched to a gene: 9. Germline V gene lookup returns CDR1 SGHRS and CDR2 YFSETQ. The CDR3 length is 16 residues. The CDR3 here is CASSFGQGRGNEKLFF. CDR3 coding DNA: TGCGCCAGCAGCTTCGGCCAGGGCAGGGGGAATGAAAAACTGTTTTTT.

V usage is TRBV2 and J usage is TRBJ2-6; TRBD1 agrees at 7 bases. After removal of 6 bases from V and 0 bases from J, the junction contained 14 bases not matched to a gene. The CDR3 has 19 residues. CDR1 SNHLY and CDR2 FYNNEI come from the germline V gene. The DNA of the CDR3 is TGTGCCAGCAGAGGGTCCCCGGACAGGCGCAACTCTGGGGCCAACGTCCTGACTTTC. Translation gives CASRGSPDRRNSGANVLTF.

This clone came up once. This chain links TRBV5-1 with TRBJ2-1, with D tentatively TRBD2 (5 bases). The CDR3 is 13 amino acids. Trimming took 5 bases from V and 7 from J, leaving 13 bases between them. Germline V gene sequence: CDR1 SGHRS, CDR2 YFSETQ. CDR3 sequence: CASSTPEGNEQFF. CDR3 sequence (DNA): TGCGCCAGCAGTACCCCCGAGGGTAATGAGCAGTTCTTC.

CDR3 protein: CASSPYGETQYF. CDR3 nucleotides: TGTGCCAGCAGCCCTTACGGAGAGACCCAGTACTTC. The J gene is TRBJ2-5, the V gene TRBV3-1 (or the pseudogene TRBV3-2); D not resolved. The CDR3 is 12 amino acids. Germline V gene data show CDR1 as LGHDT and CDR2 as YNNKEL (reference sequence). The V and J ends lost 4 bases and 4 bases respectively, with 7 bases between them.

The chain employs TRBV6-2 or TRBV6-3 and TRBJ1-2; D might be TRBD1 (6 bases). The CDR3 has 13 residues. Trimming removed 2 bases at V and 4 bases at J, with 8 bases between. CDR1 MNHEY and CDR2 SVGEGT come from the germline V gene. The CDR3 DNA reads TGTGCCAGCAGTTACCCACAGGGCTATGGCTACACCTTC. Translating gives CASSYPQGYGYTF.

The chain uses TRBV6-6 and TRBJ1-3, with TRBD1 matching over 7 bases. Germline V gives CDR1 MNHNY, CDR2 SVGAGI (reference sequence). This CDR3 contains 17 residues. V gave up 5 bases and J gave up 0 bases; unmatched junction bases: 10. Here the CDR3 reads CASSLRTGSISGNTIYF. The CDR3 DNA reads as TGTGCCAGCAGTCTGCGGACAGGCTCCATCTCTGGAAACACCATATATTTT.

V gene TRBV6-5 combines with J gene TRBJ2-7; D is ambiguous. Per the germline V gene, CDR1 is MNHEY and CDR2 is SVGAGI. The CDR3 extends over 12 amino acids. V dropped 2 bases and J dropped 4 bases, with 6 bases sitting between them. CDR3 amino acids: CASSYLQYEQYF. The CDR3 DNA reads as TGTGCCAGCAGTTACCTACAATACGAGCAGTACTTC.

The chain uses TRBV21-1 and TRBJ2-2. TRBV21-1 is labeled a pseudogene. The CDR3 extends over 19 amino acids. The CDR3 is CASSSRTATINANTGELFF. The CDR3 coding sequence is TGTGCCAGCAGCTCCCGGACCGCCACTATCAACGCGAACACCGGGGAGCTGTTTTTT.